The 14 T cell receptor beta chains in this list originate from one sample, sequenced in a study of cytomegalovirus exposure and HLA in healthy donors. The table came from immunoSEQ multiplex PCR; TCRdb's copy has only in-frame clones and leaves some out. The repertoire includes some 130,000 clones, about 80% of them detected once, and less than 35% sits in the top ten. The specimen was PBMCs. The receptors derive from a man aged 25-40 years in good health and CMV-seropositive.

This chain connects TRBV25-1 to TRBJ2-1; 9 positions agree with TRBD1. V gave up 4 bases and J gave up 8 bases; unmatched junction bases: 9. CDR1 MGHDK and CDR2 SYGVNS come from the germline V gene. The CDR3 contains 15 residues. DNA of the CDR3: TGTGCCAGCAGTGGCGGGACAGGGTTCCCATATGAGCAGTTCTTC. This codes for CASSGGTGFPYEQFF.

The table lists this clone with a few counts. This sequence joins TRBV6-6 and TRBJ2-7; the D is unclear. Germline V CDR1 and CDR2: MNHNY, SVGAGI (reference sequence). Trimming cost V 4 bases and J 4 bases, with 5 bases left between them. The CDR3 runs 11 residues. The CDR3 DNA reads TGTGCCAGCAGTTGGAGTTACGAGCAGTACTTC. This encodes CASSWSYEQYF.

The V and J genes are TRBV7-2 and TRBJ2-3; no clear D. V was shortened by 2 bases and J by 5 bases, with 5 bases between the two germline ends. This CDR3 has 12 residues. The germline gives CDR1 SGHTA, CDR2 FQGNSA. In DNA, the CDR3 is TGTGCCAGCAGCTTAAGGAGAGATACGCAGTATTTT. Translating gives CASSLRRDTQYF.

V gene TRBV7-6 combines with J gene TRBJ1-2, with 9 bases lining up with TRBD1. After removal of 4 bases from V and 3 bases from J, the junction contained 6 bases not matched to a gene. In germline, CDR1 is SGHVS, CDR2 FNYEAQ. The CDR3 is made up of 15 amino acids. The DNA of the CDR3 is TGTGCCAGCAGCTCCCGGGACAGGGAAGACTATGGCTACACCTTC. Its protein product is CASSSRDREDYGYTF.

The rearrangement links TRBV13 to TRBJ2-3; 8 positions agree with TRBD2. Germline CDR1 PRHDT, CDR2 FYEKMQ (reference sequence). The V segment lost 2 bases and the J segment 1 base; nucleotides outside the gene matches: 5. This CDR3 has 16 residues. CDR3 sequence (DNA): TGTGCCAGCAGCTTATTGCGGGGGGCACGCACAGATACGCAGTATTTT. Translating gives CASSLLRGARTDTQYF.

The chain has TRBV19 and TRBJ2-5; 8 nucleotides agree with TRBD1. With V trimmed by 3 bases and J by 5 bases, 11 bases remained unmatched. The CDR3 consists of 16 residues. Germline CDR1 LNHDA, CDR2 SQIVND (reference sequence). This CDR3 reads CASSIRAGGVGETQYF. The DNA for the CDR3 is TGTGCCAGTAGTATCAGGGCAGGGGGCGTAGGGGAGACCCAGTACTTC.

This clone was seen only once. The V call is TRBV5-1, the J call TRBJ1-2, with a possible D match to TRBD1 (5 bases). This CDR3 has 14 amino acids. The germline V gene has CDR1 SGHRS and CDR2 YFSETQ. V dropped 0 bases and J dropped 6 bases, with 12 bases sitting between them. DNA for the CDR3: TGCGCCAGCAGCTTGGTAACAGAAGGGGATGGCTACACCTTC. It yields the protein CASSLVTEGDGYTF.

The chain is built from TRBV19 and TRBJ2-7; 9 bases agree with TRBD1. Germline assignment: CDR1 LNHDA and CDR2 SQIVND (reference sequence). The CDR3 is made up of 15 amino acids. With 5 bases clipped from V and 4 bases from J, the junction kept 9 bases outside the gene matches. The CDR3: CASSAPGTGTYEQYF. CDR3 DNA: TGTGCCAGTAGTGCACCCGGGACAGGGACATACGAGCAGTACTTC. Supplemented by reference TRBV19 and TRBJ2-7, the full variable domain reads DGGITQSPKYLFRKEGQNVTLSCEQNLNHDAMYWYRQDPGQGLRLIYYSQIVNDFQKGDIAEGYSVSREKKESFPLTVTSAQKNPTAFYLCASSAPGTGTYEQYFGPGTRLTVT.

The V and J genes are TRBV6-6 and TRBJ2-1; TRBD2 matches at 8 bases. Germline V gene data show CDR1 as MNHNY and CDR2 as SVGAGI (reference sequence). The CDR3 runs to 15 residues. V lost 0 bases, J lost 9 bases, and 7 bases stayed unmatched. CDR3 sequence: CASSYSGTSLGEQFF. For the CDR3, the DNA is TGTGCCAGCAGTTACTCAGGGACTAGTCTTGGTGAGCAGTTCTTC.

The V call is TRBV30, the J call TRBJ1-1, with D maybe TRBD1 (6 bases). V was pared by 2 bases and J by 0 bases, with 22 bases between. Germline-derived CDR1 and CDR2 are GTSNPN and SVGIG (reference sequence). This CDR3 region has 18 residues. The CDR3 sequence: CAWSNPAWGQPLNTEAFF. The DNA for the CDR3 is TGTGCCTGGAGTAACCCCGCGTGGGGACAACCCTTGAACACTGAAGCTTTCTTT.

The chain joins TRBV7-9 to TRBJ1-2, with 11 bases matching TRBD1. CDR1 and CDR2 (germline): SEHNR, FQNEAQ (reference sequence). This CDR3 is 15 amino acids long. V dropped 7 bases and J dropped 8; count of bases not matched to a gene: 12. This CDR3 is CASTNSGTGGRGYTF. CDR3 DNA: TGTGCCAGCACAAATTCCGGGACAGGGGGTCGCGGCTACACCTTC.

The J gene is TRBJ1-3, the V gene TRBV2, with TRBD1 matching over 7 bases. CDR1 and CDR2 from the germline V gene are SNHLY and FYNNEI. CDR3 length: 16 amino acids. V shed 6 bases, J shed 1 base, and the junction held 9 bases outside the gene matches. For the CDR3, the DNA is TGTGCCAGCAGCATGGGACAGACGATGTCTGGAAACACCATATATTTT. It is translated as CASSMGQTMSGNTIYF.

The chain joins TRBV5-1 to TRBJ2-1; 11 bases align to TRBD2. The CDR3 extends over 16 amino acids. The germline V gene encodes CDR1 SGHRS and CDR2 YFSETQ. Trimming at V came to 4 bases and at J to 4 bases, leaving 7 bases not matched to a gene. CDR3 nucleotide sequence: TGCGCCAGCAGCGATTTAGCGGGAGGGAGTTACAATGAGCAGTTCTTC. It yields the protein CASSDLAGGSYNEQFF.

The V and J genes are TRBV5-1 and TRBJ1-1, with D perhaps TRBD1 (5 bases). Germline V gene data show CDR1 as SGHRS and CDR2 as YFSETQ. This CDR3 region has 15 residues. Deletions cut 1 base from V and 3 bases from J, with 13 bases between. The DNA of the CDR3 is TGCGCCAGCAGCTTGTGGCAGGGCCGGGACACTGAAGCTTTCTTT. Its translation is CASSLWQGRDTEAFF.